The 29 T cell receptor beta chains listed next were all sequenced from one sample in a study of T cells after posttransplantation cyclophosphamide. Treatment was busulfan-fludarabine conditioning, a marrow graft, and cyclophosphamide on days +3 and +4. Generated by immunoSEQ multiplex PCR, the TCRdb table keeps only in-frame clones and is missing some. This sample has 5,500 to 6,000 clones, with less than 2% found just once. Sequencing used PBMCs, obtained approximately 38 weeks after a stem cell transplant with posttransplant cyclophosphamide. These receptors all stem from a male patient younger than 45 who received an allogeneic stem cell transplant from a related donor, was CMV-positive, and had no GVHD. Some T cells may be provided by the graft donor.

This clone was observed a few times. V is TRBV11-2 and J is TRBJ1-1, with D perhaps TRBD1 (5 bases). Germline CDR1 is SGHAT and CDR2 is FQNNGV. This CDR3 has 16 residues. V was pared by 3 bases and J by 8 bases, with 22 bases between. The CDR3 is CASSFIGRGGTMEAFF. In nucleotides, the CDR3 is TGTGCCAGCAGCTTCATTGGACGGGGGGGGACTATGGAAGCTTTCTTT. The full variable domain, with the rest looked up from reference TRBV11-2 and TRBJ1-1, is EAGVAQSPRYKIIEKRQSVAFWCNPISGHATLYWYQQILGQGPKLLIQFQNNGVVDDSQLPKDRFSAERLKGVDSTLKIQPAKLEDSAVYLCASSFIGRGGTMEAFFGQGTRLTVV.

This chain links TRBV19 with TRBJ2-7, with TRBD2 identical over 8 bases. The CDR3 sequence is 14 residues long. Germline V gene lookup returns CDR1 LNHDA and CDR2 SQIVND (reference sequence). V was pared by 1 base and J by 5 bases, with 4 bases of the junction left unmatched. The CDR3 loop is CASSIGLALNEQYF. In nucleotides, the CDR3 is TGTGCCAGTAGTATAGGACTAGCGCTCAACGAGCAGTACTTC. The full variable domain, in which reference TRBV19 and TRBJ2-7 provide the parts outside the CDR3, is DGGITQSPKYLFRKEGQNVTLSCEQNLNHDAMYWYRQDPGQGLRLIYYSQIVNDFQKGDIAEGYSVSREKKESFPLTVTSAQKNPTAFYLCASSIGLALNEQYFGPGTRLTVT.

The sample holds a few counts of this clone. V usage is TRBV11-1 and J usage is TRBJ2-1; a possible D gene is TRBD1 (6 bases). Trimming cost V 4 bases and J 0 bases, with 7 bases left between them. CDR1 and CDR2 from the germline V gene are SGHAT and FQDESV (reference sequence). The CDR3 contains 14 residues. The CDR3 here is CASSYRVSYNEQFF. CDR3 in DNA: TGTGCCAGCAGCTACAGGGTCTCCTACAATGAGCAGTTCTTC.

This chain links TRBV5-6 with TRBJ2-1; the match to TRBD1 covers 8 bases. Germline V gene sequence: CDR1 SGHDT, CDR2 YYEEEE. This CDR3 contains 15 residues. The junction had 9 bases not matched to a gene; V was cut back by 3 bases and J by 7 bases. CDR3 protein: CASSSRTGKLNEQFF. CDR3 coding DNA: TGTGCCAGCAGCTCGCGGACAGGGAAGTTAAATGAGCAGTTCTTC.

The chain carries TRBV5-1 and TRBJ1-1, with a tentative D call TRBD1 (6 bases). The V end lost 4 bases, the J end lost 0 bases, and 16 bases lay between the germline ends. From germline, CDR1 is SGHRS and CDR2 YFSETQ. CDR3 size: 16 residues. CDR3 nucleotide sequence: TGCGCCAGCAGCAGAGGGGGGGACCCGCTGAACACTGAAGCTTTCTTT. It codes for CASSRGGDPLNTEAFF.

The chain has TRBV9 and TRBJ2-5; D unresolved. TRBJ2-7 matches the DNA end more closely, so the J call is doubtful. The CDR3 sequence is 16 residues long. Germline assignment: CDR1 SGDLS and CDR2 YYNGEE. In nucleotides, the CDR3 is TGTGCCAGCAGCGTAGCACCCTCACCCCTCACCTACGAGCAGTACTTC. Amino acids: CASSVAPSPLTYEQYF.

The rearrangement joins TRBV5-1 to TRBJ1-1; a possible D gene is TRBD1 (6 bases). This CDR3 spans 13 amino acids. In germline, CDR1 is SGHRS, CDR2 YFSETQ. With 2 bases removed from V and 5 bases from J, the gap between germline ends came to 10 bases. CDR3 region: CASSFQGQTEAFF. The CDR3 DNA reads as TGCGCCAGCAGCTTCCAGGGGCAAACTGAAGCTTTCTTT.

The genes are TRBV10-3 and TRBJ2-4; 13 nucleotides agree with TRBD2. With V trimmed by 0 bases and J by 9 bases, 2 bases remained unmatched. Germline V gene sequence: CDR1 ENHRY, CDR2 SYGVKD. The CDR3 covers 15 residues. The CDR3 is CAISESTSGRSIQYF. CDR3 DNA sequence: TGTGCCATCAGTGAGTCGACTAGCGGGAGGAGCATTCAGTACTTC.

The chain couples TRBV12-2 to TRBJ2-7; TRBD1, as called in the table, went unchecked against the DNA. TRBV12-2 is classified as a pseudogene. CDR3 length: 16 amino acids. The CDR3: CASRLPPGQGAYEQYF. CDR3 in DNA: TGTGCAAGTCGCTTACCCCCGGGACAGGGCGCCTACGAGCAGTACTTC.

This clone was found a few times. The genes are TRBV11-2 and TRBJ2-1; D is possibly TRBD2 (6 bases). The ends were cut back, 1 base at V and 6 bases at J, with 13 bases in the middle. The CDR3 extends over 15 amino acids. Germline loops: CDR1 SGHAT, CDR2 FQNNGV. CDR3 DNA sequence: TGTGCCAGCAGCTTAGGGAGTGGGGGAGGCAATGAGCAGTTCTTC. Protein product: CASSLGSGGGNEQFF.

In its sample, this clone was seen a few times. The likely explanation is a read error, given a far larger clone one base away. The J gene is TRBJ2-1, the V gene TRBV1; the table's TRBD2 call for D was not verified on the DNA. TRBV1 is recorded as a pseudogene. CDR3 size: 14 residues. CDR3 protein: CTSSQGEEGNEQFF. CDR3 sequence (DNA): TGCACCAGCAGCCAAGGGGAGGAGGGCAATGAGCAGTTCTTC.

This clone was observed a few times. The chain carries TRBV7-2 and TRBJ2-1; TRBD2 matches at 8 bases. V lost 6 bases to trimming and J lost 4 bases; unmatched junction nucleotides: 8. This CDR3 comprises 15 residues. Looked up from germline, CDR1 is SGHTA and CDR2 is FQGNSA. The chain's CDR3 is CASSPSGLSYNEQFF. CDR3 nucleotides: TGTGCCAGCAGTCCTAGCGGGCTTTCATACAATGAGCAGTTCTTC.

The chain carries TRBV11-2 and TRBJ2-7; the match to TRBD1 covers 7 bases. In germline, CDR1 is SGHAT, CDR2 FQNNGV. The CDR3 totals 17 residues. J was trimmed by 12 bases and V by 2 bases; bases with no gene match: 22. The CDR3 nucleotides are TGTGCCAGCAGCTTACGCCTCCCGTCACTAGAAGGGCAGGGGGTGTACTTC. It yields the protein CASSLRLPSLEGQGVYF.

The rearrangement links TRBV25-1 to TRBJ2-7; D perhaps matches TRBD1 (5 bases). In germline, CDR1 is MGHDK, CDR2 SYGVNS. Trimming stripped 6 bases from V and 4 bases from J, with 10 bases between. CDR3 length: 12 amino acids. CDR3: CASSLDSYEQYF. In nucleotides, the CDR3 is TGTGCCAGCAGCCTTGACAGTTACGAGCAGTACTTC.

The J gene is TRBJ1-4, the V gene TRBV7-9, with D unresolved. The CDR3 contains 14 residues. CDR1 and CDR2 (germline): SEHNR, FQNEAQ (reference sequence). The ends were cut back, 0 bases at V and 5 bases at J, with 7 bases in the middle. In DNA form, the CDR3 reads TGTGCCAGCAGCTTAGCCCCGGGGAATGAAAAACTGTTTTTT. This encodes CASSLAPGNEKLFF.

The rearrangement links TRBV7-3 to TRBJ2-2; D may be TRBD2 (6 bases). Trimming shortened V by 6 bases and J by 6 bases, and 14 bases separated the two germline ends. The length of the CDR3 is 14 residues. Germline CDR1 reads SGHTA; CDR2 reads FQGTGA. The CDR3 loop reads CASRWDSSSGELFF. The CDR3, as DNA: TGTGCCAGCAGGTGGGACTCGTCGTCCGGGGAGCTGTTTTTT.

A few counts support this clone. The chain joins TRBV6-6 to TRBJ1-5; 7 nucleotides match TRBD1. After removal of 7 bases from V and 6 bases from J, the junction contained 6 bases not matched to a gene. Germline V gene lookup returns CDR1 MNHNY and CDR2 SVGAGI (reference sequence). The length of the CDR3 is 13 residues. The CDR3 region is CASMRGRGQPQHF. The CDR3 nucleotides read TGTGCCAGCATGAGGGGGCGAGGTCAGCCCCAGCATTTT.

The V call is TRBV29-1, the J call TRBJ2-3; D might be TRBD1 (5 bases). The CDR3 has 14 residues. V gave up 6 bases and J gave up 2 bases, with 15 bases separating them. Looked up from germline, CDR1 is SQVTM and CDR2 is ANQGSEA. CDR3 loop: CSVADRIYTDTQYF. The CDR3 bases are TGCAGCGTCGCAGACAGAATATACACAGATACGCAGTATTTT.

This clone was seen more than once but under ten times. The chain combines TRBV19 with TRBJ2-3; 7 nucleotides line up with TRBD2. CDR3 length: 17 residues. Germline CDR1 and CDR2: LNHDA and SQIVND (reference sequence). V lost 4 bases and J lost 3; bases outside the gene matches: 13. CDR3 sequence: CASSTPRGHGGTDTQYF. CDR3 coding DNA: TGTGCCAGTAGTACCCCCCGAGGACACGGGGGGACAGATACGCAGTATTTT.

This clone was seen only a few times. The V gene is TRBV7-6, the J gene TRBJ1-4; D not certain. Trimming removed 2 bases at V and 7 bases at J, with 5 bases between. CDR1 is SGHVS, CDR2 FNYEAQ, per germline. This CDR3 region has 12 residues. In DNA, the CDR3 is TGTGCCAGCAGCTTAAGAGGTGAAAAACTGTTTTTT. It is translated as CASSLRGEKLFF.

This clone was observed a few times. The gene calls are TRBV2 and TRBJ1-1; 11 nucleotides line up with TRBD1. V dropped 6 bases and J dropped 1; count of bases not matched to a gene: 7. The CDR3 extends over 16 amino acids. Germline CDR1 is SNHLY and CDR2 is FYNNEI. CDR3 in DNA: TGTGCCAGCAGAGTCGGACAGGGGGCGTGGAACACTGAAGCTTTCTTT. Its protein is CASRVGQGAWNTEAFF.

The V gene is TRBV19, the J gene TRBJ2-5, with TRBD2 as a possible D gene (6 bases). V lost 6 bases, J lost 5 bases, and 16 bases lay in between. CDR3 length: 14 residues. Germline V CDR1 and CDR2: LNHDA, SQIVND (reference sequence). This chain's CDR3 is CASSPRRAGETQYF. The DNA of the CDR3 is TGTGCCAGTAGCCCCAGGAGGGCAGGGGAGACCCAGTACTTC.

In its sample, this clone was seen a few times. This sequence joins TRBV10-2 and TRBJ1-1; 7 nucleotides align to TRBD1. This CDR3 has 12 residues. Germline-derived CDR1 and CDR2 are WSHSY and SAAADI. Trimming removed 5 bases from V and 10 bases from J; junction bases left unmatched: 7. Here the CDR3 DNA reads TGCGCCAGCAGTAACACAGGGGTTTCAGCTTTCTTT. It is translated as CASSNTGVSAFF.

The V and J genes are TRBV23-1 and TRBJ1-4, with D unclear. TRBV23-1 is sorted into the ORF group, with uncertain function. V was shortened by 3 bases and J by 10 bases, with 15 bases between the two germline ends. This CDR3 is 14 amino acids long. Here the CDR3 reads CASSHHGLQRKLFF. CDR3 in DNA: TGCGCCAGCAGTCATCACGGACTCCAACGAAAACTGTTTTTT.

CDR3 bases: TGTGCCAGCAGCTCCGGGGGGGCTAGTATTGATGAGCAGTTCTTC. The encoded protein is CASSSGGASIDEQFF. The gene calls are TRBV6-5 and TRBJ2-1, with 8 bases matching TRBD2. The CDR3 sequence is 15 residues long. V gave up 6 bases and J gave up 8 bases; unmatched junction bases: 12. Germline lookup yields CDR1 MNHEY and CDR2 SVGAGI.

The chain joins TRBV9 to TRBJ2-1, with D uncertain. Trimming took 4 bases from V and 6 from J, leaving 17 bases between them. CDR3 length equals 15 residues. Looked up from germline, CDR1 is SGDLS and CDR2 is YYNGEE. The CDR3 region is CASSFRIEVINEQFF. CDR3 sequence (DNA): TGTGCCAGCAGCTTCCGAATAGAAGTGATCAATGAGCAGTTCTTC.

This clone was detected a few times. This chain joins TRBV7-3 and TRBJ2-6; 8 bases line up with TRBD1. The germline CDR1 and CDR2 sequences are SGHTA and FQGTGA. V shed 4 bases, J shed 1 base, and the junction held 9 bases outside the gene matches. The CDR3 is 18 amino acids. The CDR3 is CASSSQGERISGANVLTF. The CDR3 bases are TGTGCCAGCAGCTCACAGGGGGAGAGGATTTCTGGGGCCAACGTCCTGACTTTC.

This clone was detected a few times. The chain is built from TRBV28 and TRBJ2-5; D gene ambiguous. V was shortened by 2 bases and J by 0 bases, with 10 bases between the two germline ends. This CDR3 spans 15 amino acids. The V gene's germline CDR1 is MDHEN and CDR2 SYDVKM. As DNA, the CDR3 is TGTGCCAGCAGTTTAGTAAGGAGAGACCAAGAGACCCAGTACTTC. Translation gives CASSLVRRDQETQYF.

This clone was seen a handful of times. V is TRBV5-1 and J is TRBJ2-2; no clear D. This CDR3 is built from 13 residues. V was trimmed by 3 bases and J by 6 bases, leaving 9 bases between them. CDR1 and CDR2 from the germline V gene are SGHRS and YFSETQ. The chain's CDR3 is CASSSRGPGELFF. The CDR3 DNA follows: TGCGCCAGCAGCTCCCGAGGTCCCGGGGAGCTGTTTTTT.